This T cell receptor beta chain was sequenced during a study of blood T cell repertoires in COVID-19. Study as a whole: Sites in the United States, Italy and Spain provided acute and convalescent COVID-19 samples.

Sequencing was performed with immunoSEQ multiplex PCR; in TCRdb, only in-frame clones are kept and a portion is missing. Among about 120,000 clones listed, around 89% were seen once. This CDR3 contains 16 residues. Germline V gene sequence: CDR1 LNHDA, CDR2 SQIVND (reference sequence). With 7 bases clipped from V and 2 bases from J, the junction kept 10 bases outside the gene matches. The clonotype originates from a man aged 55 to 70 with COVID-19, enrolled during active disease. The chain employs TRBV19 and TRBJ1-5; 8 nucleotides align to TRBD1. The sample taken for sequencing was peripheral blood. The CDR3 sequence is CASTRGQGRGNQPQHF. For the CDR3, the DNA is TGTGCCAGTACTAGAGGACAGGGTCGTGGCAATCAGCCCCAGCATTTT. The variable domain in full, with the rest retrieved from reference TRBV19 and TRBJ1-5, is DGGITQSPKYLFRKEGQNVTLSCEQNLNHDAMYWYRQDPGQGLRLIYYSQIVNDFQKGDIAEGYSVSREKKESFPLTVTSAQKNPTAFYLCASTRGQGRGNQPQHFGDGTRLSIL.